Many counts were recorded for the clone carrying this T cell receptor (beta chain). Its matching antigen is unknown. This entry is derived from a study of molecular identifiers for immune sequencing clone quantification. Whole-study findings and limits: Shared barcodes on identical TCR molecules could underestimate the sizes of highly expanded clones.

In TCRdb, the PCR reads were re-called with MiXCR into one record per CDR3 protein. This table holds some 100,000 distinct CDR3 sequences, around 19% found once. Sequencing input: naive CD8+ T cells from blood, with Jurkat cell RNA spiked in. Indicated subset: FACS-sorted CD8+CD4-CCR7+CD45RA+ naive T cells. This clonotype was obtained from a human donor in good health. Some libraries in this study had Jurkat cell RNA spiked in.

The CDR3 coding sequence is TGTGCCAGCAGCGGGGGGGGGATTGAGCAGTTCTTC. This gives the protein CASSGGGIEQFF. The V gene is TRBV7-9, the J gene TRBJ2-1, with TRBD2 matching over 7 bases. The CDR3 is 12 amino acids. With 5 bases clipped from V and 9 bases from J, the junction kept 4 bases outside the gene matches. Germline V gives CDR1 SEHNR, CDR2 FQNEAQ (reference sequence). Variable domain in full (rest from reference TRBV7-9 and TRBJ2-1): DTGVSQNPRHKITKRGQNVTFRCDPISEHNRLYWYRQTLGQGPEFLTYFQNEAQLEKSRLLSDRFSAERPKGSFSTLEIQRTEQGDSAMYLCASSGGGIEQFFGPGTRLTVL.